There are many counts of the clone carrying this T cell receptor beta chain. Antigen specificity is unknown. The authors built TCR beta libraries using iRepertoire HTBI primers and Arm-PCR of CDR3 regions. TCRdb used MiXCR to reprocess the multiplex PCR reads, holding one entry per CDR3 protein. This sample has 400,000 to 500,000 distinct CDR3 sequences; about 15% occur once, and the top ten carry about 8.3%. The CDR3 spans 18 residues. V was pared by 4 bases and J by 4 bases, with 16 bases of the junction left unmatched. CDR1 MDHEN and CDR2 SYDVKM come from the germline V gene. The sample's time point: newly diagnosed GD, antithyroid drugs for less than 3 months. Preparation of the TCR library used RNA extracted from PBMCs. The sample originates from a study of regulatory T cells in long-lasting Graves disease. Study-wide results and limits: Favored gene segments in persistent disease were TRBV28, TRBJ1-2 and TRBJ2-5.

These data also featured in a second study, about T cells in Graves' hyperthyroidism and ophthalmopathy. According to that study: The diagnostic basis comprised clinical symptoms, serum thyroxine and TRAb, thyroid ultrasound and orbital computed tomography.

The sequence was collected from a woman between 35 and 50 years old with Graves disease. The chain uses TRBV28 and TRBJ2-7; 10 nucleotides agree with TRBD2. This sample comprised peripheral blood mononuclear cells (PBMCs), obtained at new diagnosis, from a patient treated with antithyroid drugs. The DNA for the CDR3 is TGTGCCAGCAGTTCACTCCAAAGGGAGCGGGAGGGCCTTTACGAGCAGTACTTC. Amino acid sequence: CASSSLQREREGLYEQYF.